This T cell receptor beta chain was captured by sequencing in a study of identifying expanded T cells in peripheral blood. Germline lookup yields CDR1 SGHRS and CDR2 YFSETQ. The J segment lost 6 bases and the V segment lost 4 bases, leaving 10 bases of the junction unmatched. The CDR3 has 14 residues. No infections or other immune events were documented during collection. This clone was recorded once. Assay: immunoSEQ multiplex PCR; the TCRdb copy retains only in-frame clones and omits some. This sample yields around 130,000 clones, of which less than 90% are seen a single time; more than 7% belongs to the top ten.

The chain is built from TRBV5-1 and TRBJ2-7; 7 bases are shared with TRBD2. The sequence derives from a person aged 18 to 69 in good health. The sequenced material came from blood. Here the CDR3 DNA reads TGCGCCAGCAGCCCCGGGACTATGGTCCGCGAGCAGTACTTC. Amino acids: CASSPGTMVREQYF. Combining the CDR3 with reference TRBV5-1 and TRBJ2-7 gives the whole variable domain KAGVTQTPRYLIKTRGQQVTLSCSPISGHRSVSWYQQTPGQGLQFLFEYFSETQRNKGNFPGRFSGRQFSNSRSEMNVSTLELGDSALYLCASSPGTMVREQYFGPGTRLTVT.